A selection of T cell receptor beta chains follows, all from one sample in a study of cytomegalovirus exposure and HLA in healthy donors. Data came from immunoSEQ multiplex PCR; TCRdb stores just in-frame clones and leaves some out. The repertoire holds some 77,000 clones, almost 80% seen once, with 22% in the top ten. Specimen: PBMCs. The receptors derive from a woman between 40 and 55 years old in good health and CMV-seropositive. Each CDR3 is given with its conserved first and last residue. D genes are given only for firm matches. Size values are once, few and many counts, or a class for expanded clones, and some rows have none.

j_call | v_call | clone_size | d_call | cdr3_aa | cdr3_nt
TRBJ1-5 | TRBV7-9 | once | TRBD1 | CASSGDSYQPQHF | TGTGCCAGCAGCGGGGACAGCTATCAGCCCCAGCATTTT
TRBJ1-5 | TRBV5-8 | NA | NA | CASTGRDSNQPQHF | TGTGCCAGCACCGGACGGGATAGCAATCAGCCCCAGCATTTT
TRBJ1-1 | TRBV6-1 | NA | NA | CASIVGANTEAFF | TGTGCCAGCATCGTTGGGGCGAACACTGAAGCTTTCTTT
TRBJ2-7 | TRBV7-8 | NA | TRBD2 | CASSLDPIGLAGKYEQYF | TGTGCCAGCAGCTTAGACCCCATCGGGCTAGCGGGAAAATACGAGCAGTACTTC
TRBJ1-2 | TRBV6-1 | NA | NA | CASSDFGGINYGYTF | TGTGCCAGCAGTGACTTTGGCGGTATCAACTATGGCTACACCTTC
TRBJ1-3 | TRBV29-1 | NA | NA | CSVDRGAAGNTIYF | TGCAGCGTTGATCGGGGAGCTGCTGGAAACACCATATATTTT
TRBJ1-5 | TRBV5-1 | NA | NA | CASSLGGPGNQPQHF | TGCGCCAGCAGCTTGGGAGGGCCGGGCAATCAGCCCCAGCATTTT
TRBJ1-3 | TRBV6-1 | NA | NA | CASGRASGNTIYF | TGTGCCAGCGGCAGGGCTTCGGGAAACACCATATATTTT
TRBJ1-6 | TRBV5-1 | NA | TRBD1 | CASSLWDRDNSPLHF | TGCGCCAGCAGCTTGTGGGACAGAGATAATTCACCCCTCCACTTT
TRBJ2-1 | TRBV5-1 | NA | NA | CASSLGGSEQFF | TGCGCCAGCAGCTTGGGAGGGTCTGAGCAGTTCTTC
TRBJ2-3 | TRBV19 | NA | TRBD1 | CASSLTGSTDAQYF | TGTGCCAGTAGCTTGACAGGGAGCACAGATGCGCAGTATTTT
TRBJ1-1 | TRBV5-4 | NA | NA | CASSLASTQNTEAFF | TGTGCCAGCAGCTTGGCCTCGACACAGAACACTGAAGCTTTCTTT
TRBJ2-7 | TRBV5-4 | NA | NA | CASSLDGRRDYEQYF | TGTGCCAGCAGCTTGGACGGTCGCAGGGACTACGAGCAGTACTTC
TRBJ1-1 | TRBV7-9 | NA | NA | CASSPSGPGGTEAFF | TGTGCCAGCAGCCCCTCGGGGCCGGGGGGCACTGAAGCTTTCTTT
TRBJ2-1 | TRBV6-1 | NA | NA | CASSELGPNPSYNEQFF | TGTGCCAGCAGTGAATTGGGGCCGAACCCCTCCTACAATGAGCAGTTCTTC
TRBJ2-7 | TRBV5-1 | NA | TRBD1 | CASTSGGYEQYF | TGCGCCAGCACTTCAGGGGGCTACGAGCAGTACTTC
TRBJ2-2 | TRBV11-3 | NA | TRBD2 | CASSLGGSVVTGELFF | TGTGCCAGCAGCTTAGGCGGGAGCGTGGTCACCGGGGAGCTGTTTTTT
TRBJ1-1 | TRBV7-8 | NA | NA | CASSFQGDTEAFF | TGTGCCAGCAGCTTCCAAGGGGACACTGAAGCTTTCTTT
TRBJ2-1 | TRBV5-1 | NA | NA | CASSSGPPSSYNEQFF | TGCGCCAGCAGCTCTGGGCCCCCGAGCTCCTACAATGAGCAGTTCTTC
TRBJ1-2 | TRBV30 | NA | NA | CAWKWAPFGYTF | TGTGCCTGGAAATGGGCGCCCTTCGGCTACACCTTC
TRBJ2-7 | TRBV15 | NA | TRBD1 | CATSRRDRSSEQYF | TGTGCCACCAGCCGTAGGGACAGGTCCTCGGAGCAGTACTTC
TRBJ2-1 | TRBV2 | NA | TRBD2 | CASSVWGGRYNEQFF | TGTGCCAGCAGTGTTTGGGGCGGGAGGTACAATGAGCAGTTCTTC
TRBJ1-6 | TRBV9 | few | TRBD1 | CASSDHAGTDNSPLHF | TGTGCCAGCAGCGACCACGCCGGGACAGATAATTCACCCCTCCACTTT
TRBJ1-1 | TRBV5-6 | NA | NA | CASSLRGGTEAFF | TGTGCCAGCAGCTTGAGAGGAGGGACTGAAGCTTTCTTT
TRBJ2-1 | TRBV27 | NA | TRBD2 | CASRRSGGANNEQFF | TGTGCCAGCAGGCGGTCGGGGGGGGCCAACAATGAGCAGTTCTTC
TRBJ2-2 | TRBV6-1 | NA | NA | CASSISSVGELFF | TGTGCCAGCAGTATCTCTAGCGTCGGGGAGCTGTTTTTT
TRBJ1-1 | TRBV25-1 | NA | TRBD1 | CASSGGQGDWVGTEAFF | TGTGCCAGCAGTGGGGGACAGGGGGATTGGGTTGGCACTGAAGCTTTCTTT
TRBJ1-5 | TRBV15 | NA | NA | CATSREDILNQPQHF | TGTGCCACCAGCAGGGAAGACATCCTCAATCAGCCCCAGCATTTT
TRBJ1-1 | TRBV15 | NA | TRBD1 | CATSRATGTGATEAFF | TGTGCCACCAGCAGAGCCACCGGGACAGGGGCTACTGAAGCTTTCTTT
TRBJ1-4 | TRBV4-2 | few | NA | CASSQEPQGAGEKLFF | TGTGCCAGCAGCCAAGAACCACAGGGTGCCGGTGAAAAACTGTTTTTT
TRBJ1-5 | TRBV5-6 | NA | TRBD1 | CASSSSGTGDRQPQHF | TGTGCCAGCAGCTCCTCAGGGACAGGGGATCGTCAGCCCCAGCATTTT
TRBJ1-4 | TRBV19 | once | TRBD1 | CASSSRQGDNEKLFF | TGTGCCAGTAGTTCTCGACAGGGGGATAATGAAAAACTGTTTTTT
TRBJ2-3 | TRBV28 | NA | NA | CASSLGSRTDTQYF | TGTGCCAGCAGTTTAGGTTCCAGGACAGATACGCAGTATTTT
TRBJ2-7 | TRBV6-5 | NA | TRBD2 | CASSEREVLEQYF | TGTGCCAGCTCCGAGCGGGAGGTTTTGGAGCAGTACTTC
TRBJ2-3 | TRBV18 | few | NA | CASSPSSSEDTQYF | TGTGCCAGCTCACCCAGTTCCAGTGAAGATACGCAGTATTTT
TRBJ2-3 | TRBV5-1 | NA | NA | CASRRTASTDTQYF | TGCGCCAGCAGGCGGACAGCAAGCACAGATACGCAGTATTTT
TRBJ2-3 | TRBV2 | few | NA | CASSEVDSSQADTQYF | TGTGCCAGCAGTGAAGTTGACAGTTCTCAGGCAGATACGCAGTATTTT
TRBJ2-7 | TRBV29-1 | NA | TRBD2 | CSVGGRTRYEQYF | TGCAGCGTTGGTGGTCGGACTAGGTACGAGCAGTACTTC
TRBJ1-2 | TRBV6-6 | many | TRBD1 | CASSYSPGGDYGYTF | TGTGCCAGCAGTTACTCCCCAGGGGGCGACTATGGCTACACCTTC